This TCR beta chain derives from a study of T cell responses to AZD1222 COVID-19 vaccine. This clone was seen just once. Profiling relied on immunoSEQ multiplex PCR, and the TCRdb table lists in-frame clones only, not all of them. This sample has approximately 150,000 clones, with about 86% found just once. There are 13 residues in the CDR3. Trimming at V came to 8 bases and at J to 9 bases, leaving 10 bases not matched to a gene. Germline values: CDR1 MNHEY, CDR2 SMNVEV (reference sequence). This receptor was obtained from an adult who received the AZD1222 COVID-19 vaccine. The sequenced sample was peripheral blood, obtained 28 days after the second AZD1222 dose. The chain combines TRBV27 with TRBJ2-1, with 7 bases aligning to TRBD2. The CDR3 nucleotides are TGTGCCAGCTATCGGGTGGGGAGGGGTGAGCAGTTCTTC. It is translated as CASYRVGRGEQFF.